One sample yielded the 12 T cell receptor beta chains listed below, sequenced in a study of blood T cells in healthy people across ages. Alongside a J-beta primer mix, a sample-barcoded 5' primer served in a second PCR lasting roughly 6 to 12 cycles. MiXCR was run by TCRdb on the 5' RACE reads, yielding one entry per CDR3 protein. The repertoire holds about 970,000 distinct CDR3 sequences, with 51% as singletons. The sample consisted of blood. All receptors derive from a woman aged 60 to 75 in good health.

In this sample, this clonotype turned up a few times. The rearrangement joins TRBV20-1 to TRBJ1-1; 9 bases match TRBD1. Germline values: CDR1 DFQATT, CDR2 SNEGSKA (reference sequence). Trimming at V came to 3 bases and at J to 12 bases, leaving 14 bases not matched to a gene. The CDR3 length is 14 residues. Here the CDR3 DNA reads TGCAGTGCTAGGGGGGCCGGGACAGGGATTGCTTCTTTCTTT. Amino acid sequence: CSARGAGTGIASFF.

The rearrangement uses TRBV15 and TRBJ1-5; TRBD1 might be the D (5 bases). The V gene lost 0 bases and the J gene lost 6 bases, with 12 bases spanning the gap. CDR1 and CDR2 from the germline V gene are LNHNV and YYDKDF (reference sequence). The CDR3 consists of 15 residues. The CDR3 DNA follows: TGTGCCACCAGCAGAGACCAGGGATCGGTTCAGCCCCAGCATTTT. This sequence encodes CATSRDQGSVQPQHF.

The CDR3 nucleotides read TGCAGTGCTAGCAGGACTAGCCCCACAGATACGCAGTATTTT. Its translation is CSASRTSPTDTQYF. V gene TRBV20-1 combines with J gene TRBJ2-3; 8 nucleotides line up with TRBD2. CDR1 and CDR2 (germline): DFQATT, SNEGSKA (reference sequence). CDR3 length: 14 amino acids. V trimming: 3 bases; J trimming: 2 bases; junction bases outside the gene matches: 4.

The chain combines TRBV28 with TRBJ1-1; a weak D match, TRBD1 (5 bases). CDR1 and CDR2 (germline): MDHEN, SYDVKM. The CDR3 sequence is 17 residues long. Trimming took off 3 bases at V and 4 bases at J, with 21 bases between the two ends. For the CDR3, the DNA is TGTGCCAGCAGTTTTTCCCGGGGCTCATCAGCCAGCACTGAAGCTTTCTTT. Protein product: CASSFSRGSSASTEAFF.

This clonotype was detected a few times. The rearrangement joins TRBV7-2 to TRBJ2-7; 11 bases fit TRBD2. The CDR3 consists of 15 residues. The ends lost 4 bases at V and 3 bases at J; junction bases unmatched: 5. Germline V gives CDR1 SGHTA, CDR2 FQGNSA. The DNA for the CDR3 is TGTGCCAGCAGCTCTACTAGCGGGAGCCGCTACGAGCAGTACTTC. Translated: CASSSTSGSRYEQYF.

The chain uses TRBV12-3 or TRBV12-4 and TRBJ2-1; D might be TRBD1 (7 bases). V was shortened by 8 bases and J by 5 bases, with 13 bases between the two germline ends. The CDR3 is 13 residues long. The CDR3 coding sequence is TGTGCCAGCGGCCGCGGGACAGACAATGAGCAGTTCTTC. Translated, it gives CASGRGTDNEQFF.

The sample holds a few counts of this clonotype. The chain employs TRBV30 and TRBJ2-5; D ambiguous. This CDR3 is 13 amino acids long. From germline, CDR1 is GTSNPN and CDR2 SVGIG (reference sequence). V was clipped by 3 bases and J by 1 base, with 9 bases between them. CDR3 DNA: TGTGCCTGGAGGAAGGAGCTCCAAGAGACCCAGTACTTC. Its translation: CAWRKELQETQYF.

A word on this clonotype: An end of the junction does not agree with germline; a read error may underlie this. This chain connects TRBV4-1 to TRBJ2-3; D possibly matches TRBD1 or TRBD2 (5 bases each). CDR1 is MGHRA, CDR2 YSYEKL, per germline. The CDR3 extends over 16 amino acids. DNA for the CDR3: TGCGCCAGCAGCCCGGTGGGTGGGGGTTACACAGATTCGCAGTATTTT. It codes for CASSPVGGGYTDSQYF.

The V gene is TRBV20-1, the J gene TRBJ2-3; the D gene could be TRBD1 or TRBD2 (6 bases each). V lost 3 bases to trimming and J lost 2 bases, with 24 bases between them. The CDR3 runs to 18 residues. CDR1 and CDR2 (germline): DFQATT, SNEGSKA (reference sequence). In nucleotides, the CDR3 is TGCAGTGCTAGCACTTCGGGAGTCCTAAGGGGGATCACAGATACGCAGTATTTT. Translating it yields CSASTSGVLRGITDTQYF.

The chain combines TRBV14 with TRBJ2-7; 8 bases match TRBD1. J was trimmed by 3 bases and V by 7 bases; bases with no gene match: 17. The CDR3 sequence is 17 residues long. Germline V CDR1 and CDR2: SGHDN, FVKESK. The CDR3 DNA is TGTGCCAGCACCCCGGGGTCGGGACAGGAAAAATTCTACGAGCAGTACTTC. Its translation: CASTPGSGQEKFYEQYF.

There are a few counts of this clonotype. The chain employs TRBV4-1 and TRBJ2-2, with 9 bases fitting TRBD2. In germline, CDR1 is MGHRA, CDR2 YSYEKL. CDR3 length equals 16 residues. J lost 7 bases, V lost 2 bases, and 8 bases had no gene match. CDR3 region: CASSQQRLAVLGELFF. Here the CDR3 DNA reads TGCGCCAGCAGCCAACAAAGACTAGCGGTACTCGGGGAGCTGTTTTTT.

As to this clonotype: One end of the junction is discordant with germline, which a read error may explain. The gene calls are TRBV7-9 and TRBJ2-3; no clear D gene. This CDR3 is 12 amino acids long. CDR1 and CDR2 from the germline V gene are SEHNR and FQNEAQ (reference sequence). The CDR3 reads CASSLFPDMQYF. Written as DNA, the CDR3 is TGTGCCAGCAGCTTGTTCCCAGATATGCAGTATTTT.